These 11 T cell receptor beta chains were all obtained from the same sample, sequenced in a study of T cells after yellow fever vaccination. MiXCR, run by TCRdb on the 5' RACE reads, gives a single entry per CDR3 protein. The sample includes 100,000 to 150,000 distinct CDR3 sequences, more than 7.5% of them seen just once. This material consisted of CD8+ T cells sorted from PBMCs, taken on the day of the yellow fever booster vaccination. Receptors were obtained from a man younger than 35 who received the YFV17D yellow fever vaccine.

The J gene is TRBJ1-5, the V gene TRBV10-3; 8 bases align to TRBD1. Germline CDR1 is ENHRY and CDR2 is SYGVKD. The CDR3 consists of 15 residues. V dropped 1 base and J dropped 2; count of bases not matched to a gene: 1. The CDR3 loop reads CAISELDRGNQPQHF. The DNA for the CDR3 is TGTGCCATCAGTGAGTTGGACAGGGGCAATCAGCCCCAGCATTTT.

There are a few counts of this clonotype. An end of the junction differs from the germline gene, which may be a read error. The chain couples TRBV4-1 to TRBJ1-4; D is unresolved. The CDR3 spans 14 residues. Germline CDR1 and CDR2: MGHRA and YSYEKL. The CDR3 loop reads CASSKDIAHEKLFF. The CDR3, as DNA: TGCGCCAGCAGCAAAGATATTGCTCATGAAAAACTGTTTTTT.

This clonotype came up a few times. The CDR3 spells CATSDPGLDPYIQYF. The CDR3, as DNA: TGTGCCACCAGTGACCCCGGACTAGATCCGTACATTCAGTACTTC. V gene TRBV24-1 combines with J gene TRBJ2-4, with TRBD2 matching 7 bases. With V trimmed by 4 bases and J by 8 bases, 10 bases remained unmatched. CDR3 size: 15 residues. Germline assignment: CDR1 KGHDR and CDR2 SFDVKD.

There are a few counts of this clonotype. The rearrangement joins TRBV11-2 to TRBJ1-5; possible D gene TRBD1, 6 bases. Germline V gene sequence: CDR1 SGHAT, CDR2 FQNNGV. V lost 1 base, J lost 0 bases, and 13 bases lay in between. The CDR3 extends over 17 amino acids. The CDR3 reads CASSLARGGFSNQPQHF. DNA for the CDR3: TGTGCCAGCAGCTTAGCCCGAGGGGGGTTTAGCAATCAGCCCCAGCATTTT.

This clonotype was counted a few times. The V and J genes are TRBV20-1 and TRBJ1-1; D call uncertain. CDR3 length: 11 amino acids. Germline loops: CDR1 DFQATT, CDR2 SNEGSKA (reference sequence). V was pared by 3 bases and J by 3 bases, with 5 bases between. The CDR3 sequence is CSARPDTEAFF. CDR3 nucleotide sequence: TGCAGTGCTAGGCCAGACACTGAAGCTTTCTTT.

V and J are TRBV5-1 and TRBJ2-7; D possibly matches TRBD1 or TRBD2 (5 bases each). This CDR3 contains 16 residues. CDR1 is SGHRS and CDR2 is YFSETQ in the germline V gene. Trimming pared 9 bases from V and 0 bases from J, leaving 22 bases between. The CDR3 protein is CATFDFQGTDSYEQYF. The CDR3 nucleotides read TGCGCCACCTTTGACTTCCAAGGGACGGACTCCTACGAGCAGTACTTC.

The rearrangement links TRBV29-1 to TRBJ2-3; 9 bases map to TRBD1. V shed 8 bases and J 3 bases; nucleotides not matched to a gene: 9. The CDR3 spans 14 residues. Germline V gene sequence: CDR1 SQVTM, CDR2 ANQGSEA. The CDR3 loop is CSSEGGQGTDTQYF. In nucleotides, the CDR3 is TGCAGCTCCGAGGGGGGACAGGGTACAGATACGCAGTATTTT.

This rearrangement joins TRBV5-1 to TRBJ2-1; tentative D call: TRBD1 (5 bases). V was shortened by 1 base and J by 2 bases, with 7 bases between the two germline ends. The germline CDR1 and CDR2 sequences are SGHRS and YFSETQ. There are 14 residues in the CDR3. The CDR3 bases are TGCGCCAGCAGCTTGATGGACACCTACAATGAGCAGTTCTTC. It yields the protein CASSLMDTYNEQFF.

The chain couples TRBV9 to TRBJ2-5, with 8 bases matching TRBD2. The germline gives CDR1 SGDLS, CDR2 YYNGEE. After removal of 3 bases from V and 4 bases from J, the junction contained 5 bases not matched to a gene. The CDR3 loop spans 14 amino acids. CDR3 in amino acids: CASSASGTRETQYF. The CDR3 DNA sequence: TGTGCCAGCAGCGCATCCGGGACTAGAGAGACCCAGTACTTC.

This clonotype occurred many times. The V and J genes are TRBV4-1 and TRBJ2-1, with D tentatively TRBD2 (6 bases). Germline V gene data show CDR1 as MGHRA and CDR2 as YSYEKL. This CDR3 comprises 13 residues. Deletions cut 3 bases from V and 6 bases from J, with 9 bases between. CDR3 amino acids: CASSQGGVNEQFF. CDR3 DNA sequence: TGCGCCAGCAGCCAGGGCGGGGTCAATGAGCAGTTCTTC.

This clonotype has more than one count but fewer than ten. The gene calls are TRBV12-3 or TRBV12-4 and TRBJ1-2, with D possibly being TRBD1 (5 bases). CDR3 size: 14 residues. V gave up 6 bases and J gave up 4 bases, with 15 bases separating them. The chain's CDR3 is CASSPEQDGYGYTF. As DNA, the CDR3 is TGTGCCAGCAGCCCAGAACAGGATGGCTATGGCTACACCTTC.